This TCR beta chain was sequenced for a study of T cells in Graves' hyperthyroidism and ophthalmopathy. Germline V gene lookup returns CDR1 SGHAT and CDR2 FQNNGV. The V gene end was trimmed by 2 bases and the J gene end by 3 bases; junction bases not matched to a gene: 8. This CDR3 is 16 amino acids long. RNA transcripts served as the template for amplifying TCR beta CDR3 regions. Initially, a first-round RT-PCR of the TCR CDR3 employed the HTBI primer set. TCRdb re-called the multiplex PCR reads through MiXCR, storing one row per CDR3 protein. This sample carries about 400,000 distinct CDR3 sequences, about 15% of them seen once, and the ten largest clones take approximately 32%. Many counts were recorded for this clonotype.

The chain is built from TRBV11-2 and TRBJ2-3, with 7 bases identical to TRBD2. This clonotype originated in a woman in her twenties or thirties with Graves' hyperthyroidism. Sequencing was performed on blood. The chain's CDR3 is CASSLLLSGTTDTQYF. CDR3 sequence (DNA): TGTGCCAGCAGCTTACTTCTCAGCGGGACTACAGATACGCAGTATTTT.